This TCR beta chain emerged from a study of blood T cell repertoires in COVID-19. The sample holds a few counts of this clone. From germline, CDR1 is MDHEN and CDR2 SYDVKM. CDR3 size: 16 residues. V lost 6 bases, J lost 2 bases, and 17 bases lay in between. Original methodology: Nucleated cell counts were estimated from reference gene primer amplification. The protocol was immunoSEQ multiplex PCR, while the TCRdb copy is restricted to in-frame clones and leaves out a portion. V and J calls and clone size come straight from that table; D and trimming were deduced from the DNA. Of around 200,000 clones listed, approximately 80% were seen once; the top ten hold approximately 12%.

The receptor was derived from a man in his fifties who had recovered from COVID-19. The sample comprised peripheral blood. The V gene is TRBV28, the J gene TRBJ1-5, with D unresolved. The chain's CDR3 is CASSSSGFRGNQPQHF. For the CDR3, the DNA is TGTGCCAGCAGCTCATCCGGGTTTCGGGGCAATCAGCCCCAGCATTTT.